Following are 4 T cell receptor beta chains from one sample sequenced in a study of graft-versus-host responses after intestinal transplantation. The repertoire was sequenced with immunoSEQ multiplex PCR; TCRdb's copy has only in-frame clones and lacks some. The table lists tens of thousands of clones, around nine tenths of them singletons. No antigens are known for them. This specimen was unstimulated CD8+ T cells sorted from spleen or lymph node cells, taken before intestinal transplant. These receptors all come from a human donor who received an intestinal transplant.

V and J are TRBV29-1 and TRBJ2-7, with TRBD1 as a possible D gene (6 bases). The CDR3 has 15 amino acids. V lost 0 bases and J 2 bases, leaving 14 bases between the germline ends. In germline, CDR1 is SQVTM, CDR2 ANQGSEA. The CDR3 region has the DNA TGCAGCGTTGAAGATGGCCGGGACACCACCTACGAGCAGTACTTC. Amino acids: CSVEDGRDTTYEQYF.

This sequence joins TRBV4-1 and TRBJ1-1, with no clear D. The CDR3 runs to 15 residues. Trimming took off 1 base at V and 0 bases at J, with 9 bases between the two ends. CDR1 MGHRA and CDR2 YSYEKL come from the germline V gene. The CDR3 here is CASSQAPGMNTEAFF. DNA of the CDR3: TGCGCCAGCAGCCAAGCTCCGGGGATGAACACTGAAGCTTTCTTT.

The V gene is TRBV9, the J gene TRBJ2-2; possibly TRBD2 for D (6 bases). Looked up from germline, CDR1 is SGDLS and CDR2 is YYNGEE. The CDR3 is made up of 13 amino acids. Between the trimmed V and J ends, which lost 4 bases and 7 bases, there was a span of 11 bases. Here the CDR3 reads CASSFGRLGELFF. CDR3 DNA: TGTGCCAGCAGCTTCGGGAGACTCGGGGAGCTGTTTTTT.

In this sample, this clone turned up once. This chain connects TRBV7-9 to TRBJ2-7, with a tentative D call TRBD2 (6 bases). The CDR3 spans 16 residues. Trimming shortened V by 5 bases and J by 2 bases, and 19 bases separated the two germline ends. CDR1 SEHNR and CDR2 FQNEAQ come from the germline V gene (reference sequence). The CDR3 loop is CASSPRTGSNPYEQYF. CDR3 DNA: TGTGCCAGCAGCCCCCGTACCGGGAGCAATCCCTACGAGCAGTACTTC.